This record covers a single TCR beta chain. What antigen it recognizes has not been identified. No much larger clone exists at a distance of one base, and base qualities are not known. The CDR3 regions of human TCRbeta chains were subjected to immunosequencing. The published analysis was carried out like this. Repertoire TCRs were matched against a reference library of SARS-CoV-2-specific TCRs generated with the MIRA antigen-specificity platform. Breadth was defined as the fraction of unique TCRs that were SARS-CoV-2-associated. Depth was defined as the fraction of total T cells that were SARS-CoV-2-associated. Using the MIRA data, each spike-specific TCR was assigned both to the spike region to which the TCR was reactive and to a CD4 or CD8 class. Log10-transformed breadth and depth values were compared by one-way ANOVA with Sidak's multiple comparisons tests. TCRdb carries this immuneACCESS record with in-frame sequences only. Its versions omit some clonotypes, under half of them owing to an unresolved V gene in the studies checked, with the rest unexplained. That table supplies the V and J calls and clone size; D and trimming were determined from the DNA. This sample comprises some 99,000 clones, approximately 86% of them detected only once. About 13% of the sample goes to the ten largest clones.

The source of the sample is a study of T cell responses to AZD1222 COVID-19 vaccine (dated by TCRdb to the early 2020s). Broadly, across the study: TCR sequencing was performed for 230 to 250 trial participants, of whom roughly 200 were given two doses of AZD1222 and some 25 were given two doses of MenACWY control vaccine. Trial participants were enrolled into age subgroups of 18-55, 56-69 and 70-plus years, which contained 148, 28 and 57 TCR-sequenced participants, respectively. Points the paper makes about the study in general: Participants were mostly white British, with more females than males. The authors suggested clonal diversity may have been underestimated. Because no samples from the day 14 peak response were available, repertoires could be characterized only after the peak T cell response. The 56-69-year group was small, and its depth increase did not reach significance, likely because of low power. Conclusions about previously exposed vaccinees were limited because only 5 or 6 AZD1222 recipients were SARS-CoV-2 seropositive at baseline. Epitopes outside the regions mutated in the B.1.351 and B.1.1.7 variants were reportedly recognized by nearly half of the unique spike-specific TCRs. The whole spike protein was spanned by vaccine-associated CD4 TCRs, and dominant responses were seen in regions 160-218 and 743-854. Spike-specific TCR breadth and depth rose significantly after two AZD1222 doses compared with day 0 and with MenACWY recipients.

The CDR3, cysteine through phenylalanine, is 15 amino acids long. CDR3 DNA is the only sequence kept; it has 45 bases, read in frame from the first base. V drops 5 bases and J drops 4 bases, leaving 17 bases in between. As encoded in the germline V gene, CDR1 is SGHTA while CDR2 is FQGNSA. Interpreted using the paper, the time point label stands for: baseline before first vaccination. The sample's treatment or condition label is to be understood as: meningococcal conjugate vaccine given as trial control. The vaccinee samples were drawn from two UK trials, COV001 and COV002, one of which was a single-blind randomized controlled phase 2/3 trial testing AZD1222 (ChAdOx1 nCoV-19) in healthy adults. For TCRbeta chain sequencing, PBMC samples from trial participants were taken at day 0 and at day 28 after the second dose.

In this chain, TRBV7-2 is recombined with TRBJ1-1; no D gene is confidently identified. This TCR was sampled from an adult in good health. Sequenced material: peripheral blood, taken on day 0 of MenACWY control vaccination. The CDR3 region: CASSLGQTLVTEAFF. The sequenced DNA is TGTGCCAGCAGCCTAGGCCAGACGTTGGTCACTGAAGCTTTCTTT.